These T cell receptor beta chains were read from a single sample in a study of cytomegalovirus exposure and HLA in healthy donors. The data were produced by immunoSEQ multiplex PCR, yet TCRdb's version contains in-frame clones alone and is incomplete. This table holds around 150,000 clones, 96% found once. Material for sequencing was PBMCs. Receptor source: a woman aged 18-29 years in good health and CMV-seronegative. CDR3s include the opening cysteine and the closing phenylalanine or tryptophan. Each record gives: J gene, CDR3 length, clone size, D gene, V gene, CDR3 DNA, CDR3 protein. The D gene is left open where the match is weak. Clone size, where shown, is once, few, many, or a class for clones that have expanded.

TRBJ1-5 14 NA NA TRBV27 TGTGCCAGCAGTTTATTCGGGGGAAATCAGCCCCAGCATTTT CASSLFGGNQPQHF
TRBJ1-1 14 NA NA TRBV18 TGTGCCAGCTCAAGTTCGGGTGAGGGCACTGAAGCTTTCTTT CASSSSGEGTEAFF
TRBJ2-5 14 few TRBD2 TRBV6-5 TGTGCCAGCAGCTCTAGCGGACTGGAAGAGACCCAGTACTTC CASSSSGLEETQYF
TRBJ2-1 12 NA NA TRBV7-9 TGTGCCAGCAGCTTATCGGGGGATGAGCAGTTCTTC CASSLSGDEQFF
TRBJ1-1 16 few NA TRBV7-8 TGTGCCAGCAGCTTATTAGGGATCATGGGGAGCACTGAAGCTTTCTTT CASSLLGIMGSTEAFF
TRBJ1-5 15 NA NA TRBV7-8 TGTGCCAGCAGCTTAGCGTCAGGGGATGCTCAGCCCCAGCATTTT CASSLASGDAQPQHF
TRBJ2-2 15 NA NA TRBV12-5 TGTGCTAGTGGTCGTACAGGGAAGAGCGCCGGGGAGCTGTTTTTT CASGRTGKSAGELFF
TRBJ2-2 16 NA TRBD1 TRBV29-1 TGCAGCGTCTTGCTCACCGGGACAGGCAAGACCGGGGAGCTGTTTTTT CSVLLTGTGKTGELFF
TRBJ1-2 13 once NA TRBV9 TGTGCCAGCAGCGCCGCCTGGGGGGATGGCTACACCTTC CASSAAWGDGYTF
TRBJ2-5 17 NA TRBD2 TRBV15 TGTGCCACCAGCAGAGGGGGTAGCGGGGGGTCCCAAGAGACCCAGTACTTC CATSRGGSGGSQETQYF
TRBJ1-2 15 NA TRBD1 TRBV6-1 TGTGCCAGCAGTGGCCGACAGGGCTCTAACTATGGCTACACCTTC CASSGRQGSNYGYTF
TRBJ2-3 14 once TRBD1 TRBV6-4 TGTGCCAACTGGACAGGGGGTAACACAGATACGCAGTATTTT CANWTGGNTDTQYF
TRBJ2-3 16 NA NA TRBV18 TGTGCCAGCTCACCTCCCAGACAGGCCCTCACAGATACGCAGTATTTT CASSPPRQALTDTQYF
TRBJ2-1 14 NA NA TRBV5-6 TGTGCCAGCAGCTTGGCAGGGTCCTACAATGAGCAGTTCTTC CASSLAGSYNEQFF
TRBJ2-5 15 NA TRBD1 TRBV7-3 TGTGCCAGCAGCTTAACCCGGACAGGGGTAGAGACCCAGTACTTC CASSLTRTGVETQYF
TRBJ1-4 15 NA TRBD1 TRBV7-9 TGTGCCAGCAGCTTAGCCCAGGGGGCTGGTGAAAAACTGTTTTTT CASSLAQGAGEKLFF
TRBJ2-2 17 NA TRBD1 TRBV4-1 TGCGCCAGCAGCCAAACACCGGGACAGTCATCCACCGGGGAGCTGTTTTTT CASSQTPGQSSTGELFF
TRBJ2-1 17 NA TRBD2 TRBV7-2 TGTGCCAGCAGCTTAAGAGAACCCAGCGGGGGGGCCAATGAGCAGTTCTTC CASSLREPSGGANEQFF
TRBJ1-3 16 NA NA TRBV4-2 TGTGCCAGCAGCCAAGGGCAGACTAGCTCTGGAAACACCATATATTTT CASSQGQTSSGNTIYF
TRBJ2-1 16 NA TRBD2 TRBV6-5 TGTGCCAGCAGTTACGGCGGGGGGGGTACCTACAATGAGCAGTTCTTC CASSYGGGGTYNEQFF
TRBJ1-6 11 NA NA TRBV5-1 TGCGCCAGCAGCTTGGCAGGCCGGCTCCACTTT CASSLAGRLHF